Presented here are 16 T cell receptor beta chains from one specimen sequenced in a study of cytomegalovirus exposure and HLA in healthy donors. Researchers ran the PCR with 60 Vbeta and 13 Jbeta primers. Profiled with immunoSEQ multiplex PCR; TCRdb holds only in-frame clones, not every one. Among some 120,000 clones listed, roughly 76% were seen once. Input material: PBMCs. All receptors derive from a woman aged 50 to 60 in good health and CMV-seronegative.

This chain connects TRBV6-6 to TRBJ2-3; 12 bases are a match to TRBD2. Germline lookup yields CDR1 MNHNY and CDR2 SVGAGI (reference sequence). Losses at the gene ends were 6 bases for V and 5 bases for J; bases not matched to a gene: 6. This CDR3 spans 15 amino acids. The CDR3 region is CASRRLAGVLDTQYF. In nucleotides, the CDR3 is TGTGCCAGCAGGAGACTAGCGGGAGTATTAGATACGCAGTATTTT.

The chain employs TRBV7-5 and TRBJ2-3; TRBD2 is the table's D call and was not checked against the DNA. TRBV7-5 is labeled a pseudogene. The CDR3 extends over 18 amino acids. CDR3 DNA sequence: TGTGCCAGAAGCTTAGATAGCGGTCATCGGGAGTCCACAGATACGCAGTATTTT. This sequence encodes CARSLDSGHRESTDTQYF.

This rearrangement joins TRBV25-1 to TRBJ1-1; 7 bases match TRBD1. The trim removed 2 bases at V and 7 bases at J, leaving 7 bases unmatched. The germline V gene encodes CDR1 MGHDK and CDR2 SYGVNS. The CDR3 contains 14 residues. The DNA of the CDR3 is TGTGCCAGCAGTGAAATATCGGACAGGAATGAAGCTTTCTTT. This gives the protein CASSEISDRNEAFF.

The CDR3 bases are TGTGCCTGGAGTAACAGGTTCTCACCCCTCCACTTT. Translation: CAWSNRFSPLHF. V is TRBV30 and J is TRBJ1-6; D may be TRBD1 (5 bases). Germline V gene lookup returns CDR1 GTSNPN and CDR2 SVGIG (reference sequence). Trimming cost V 2 bases and J 10 bases, with 9 bases left between them. CDR3 size: 12 residues.

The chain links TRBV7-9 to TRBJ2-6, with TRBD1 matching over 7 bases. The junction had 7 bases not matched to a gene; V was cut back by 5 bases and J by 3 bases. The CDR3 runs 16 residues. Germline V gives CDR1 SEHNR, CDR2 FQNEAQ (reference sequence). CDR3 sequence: CASSHSRGSGANVLTF. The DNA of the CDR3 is TGTGCCAGCAGCCATAGCAGGGGGAGTGGGGCCAACGTCCTGACTTTC.

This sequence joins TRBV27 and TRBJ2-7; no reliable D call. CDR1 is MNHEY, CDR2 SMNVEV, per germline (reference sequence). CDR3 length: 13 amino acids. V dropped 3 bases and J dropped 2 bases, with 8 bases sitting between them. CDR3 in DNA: TGTGCCAGCAGTTTTAACTACGCCTACGAGCAGTACTTC. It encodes CASSFNYAYEQYF.

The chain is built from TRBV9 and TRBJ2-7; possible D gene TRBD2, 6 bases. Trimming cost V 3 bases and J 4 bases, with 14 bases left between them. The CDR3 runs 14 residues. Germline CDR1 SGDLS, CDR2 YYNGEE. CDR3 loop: CASSGTGVSYEQYF. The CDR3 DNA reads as TGTGCCAGCAGCGGTACGGGGGTTTCGTACGAGCAGTACTTC. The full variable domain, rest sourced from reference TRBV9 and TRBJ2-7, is DSGVTQTPKHLITATGQRVTLRCSPRSGDLSVYWYQQSLDQGLQFLIQYYNGEERAKGNILERFSAQQFPDLHSELNLSSLELGDSALYFCASSGTGVSYEQYFGPGTRLTVT.

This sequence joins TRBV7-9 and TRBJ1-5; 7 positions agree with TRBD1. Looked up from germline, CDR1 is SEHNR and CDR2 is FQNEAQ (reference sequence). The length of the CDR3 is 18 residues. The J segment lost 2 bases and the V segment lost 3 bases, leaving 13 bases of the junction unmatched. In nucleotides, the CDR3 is TGTGCCAGCAGCTTTTCTGCGCTGGGAGGACAGGGCAATCAGCCCCAGCATTTT. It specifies CASSFSALGGQGNQPQHF.

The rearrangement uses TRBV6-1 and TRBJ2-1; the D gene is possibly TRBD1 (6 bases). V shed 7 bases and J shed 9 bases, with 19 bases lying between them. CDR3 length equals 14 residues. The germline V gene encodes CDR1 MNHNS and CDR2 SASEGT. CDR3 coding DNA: TGTGCCAGCAATCCCGGGACATCAGTAACTGAGCAGTTCTTC. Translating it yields CASNPGTSVTEQFF.

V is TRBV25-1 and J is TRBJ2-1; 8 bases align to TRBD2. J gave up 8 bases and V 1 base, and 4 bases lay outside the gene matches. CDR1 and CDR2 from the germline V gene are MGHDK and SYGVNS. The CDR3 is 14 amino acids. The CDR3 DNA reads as TGTGCCAGCAGTGAATTCGGGGGGGTTGATGAGCAGTTCTTC. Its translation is CASSEFGGVDEQFF.

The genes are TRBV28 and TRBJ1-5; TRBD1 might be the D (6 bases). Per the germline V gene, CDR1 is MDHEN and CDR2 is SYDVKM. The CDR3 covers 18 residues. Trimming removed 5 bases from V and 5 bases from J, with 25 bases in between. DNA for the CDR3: TGTGCCAGCAGTCCCTCCACAGGGCTGGGTTCAATCGATCAGCCCCAGCATTTT. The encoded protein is CASSPSTGLGSIDQPQHF.

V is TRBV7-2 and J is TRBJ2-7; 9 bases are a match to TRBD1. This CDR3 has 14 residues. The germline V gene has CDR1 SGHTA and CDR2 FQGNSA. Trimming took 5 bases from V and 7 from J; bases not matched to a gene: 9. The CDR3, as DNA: TGTGCCAGCAGCCCTACGGGGACAGGGATTGAGCAGTACTTC. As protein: CASSPTGTGIEQYF.

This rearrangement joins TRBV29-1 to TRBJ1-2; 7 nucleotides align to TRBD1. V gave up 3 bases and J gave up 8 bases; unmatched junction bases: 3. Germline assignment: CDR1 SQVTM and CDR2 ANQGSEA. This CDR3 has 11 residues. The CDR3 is CSVDGTEGYTF. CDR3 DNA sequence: TGCAGCGTTGACGGGACAGAGGGCTACACCTTC.

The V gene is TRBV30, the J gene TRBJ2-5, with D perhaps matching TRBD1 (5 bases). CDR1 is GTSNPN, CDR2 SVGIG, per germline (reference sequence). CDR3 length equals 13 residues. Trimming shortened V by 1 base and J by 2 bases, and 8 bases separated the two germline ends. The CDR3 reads CAWSEQEQETQYF. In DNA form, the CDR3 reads TGTGCCTGGAGTGAACAGGAACAAGAGACCCAGTACTTC. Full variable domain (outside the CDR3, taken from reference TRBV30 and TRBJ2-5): SQTIHQWPATLVQPVGSPLSLECTVEGTSNPNLYWYRQAAGRGLQLLFYSVGIGQISSEVPQNLSASRPQDRQFILSSKKLLLSDSGFYLCAWSEQEQETQYFGPGTRLLVL.

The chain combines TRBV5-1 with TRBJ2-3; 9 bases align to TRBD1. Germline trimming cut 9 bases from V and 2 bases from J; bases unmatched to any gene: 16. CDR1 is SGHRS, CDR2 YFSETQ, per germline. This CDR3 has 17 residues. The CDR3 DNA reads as TGCGCCACAGCTAAGGACAGGGGTCTTGGCCCCACAGATACGCAGTATTTT. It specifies CATAKDRGLGPTDTQYF.

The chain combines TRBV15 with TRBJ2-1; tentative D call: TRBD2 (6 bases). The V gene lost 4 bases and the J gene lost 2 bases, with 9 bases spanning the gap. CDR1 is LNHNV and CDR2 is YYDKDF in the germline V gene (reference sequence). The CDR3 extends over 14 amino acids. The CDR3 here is CATSTGSAYNEQFF. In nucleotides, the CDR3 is TGTGCCACCAGCACCGGGAGCGCCTACAATGAGCAGTTCTTC. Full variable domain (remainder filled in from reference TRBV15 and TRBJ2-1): DAMVIQNPRYQVTQFGKPVTLSCSQTLNHNVMYWYQQKSSQAPKLLFHYYDKDFNNEADTPDNFQSRRPNTSFCFLDIRSPGLGDTAMYLCATSTGSAYNEQFFGPGTRLTVL.